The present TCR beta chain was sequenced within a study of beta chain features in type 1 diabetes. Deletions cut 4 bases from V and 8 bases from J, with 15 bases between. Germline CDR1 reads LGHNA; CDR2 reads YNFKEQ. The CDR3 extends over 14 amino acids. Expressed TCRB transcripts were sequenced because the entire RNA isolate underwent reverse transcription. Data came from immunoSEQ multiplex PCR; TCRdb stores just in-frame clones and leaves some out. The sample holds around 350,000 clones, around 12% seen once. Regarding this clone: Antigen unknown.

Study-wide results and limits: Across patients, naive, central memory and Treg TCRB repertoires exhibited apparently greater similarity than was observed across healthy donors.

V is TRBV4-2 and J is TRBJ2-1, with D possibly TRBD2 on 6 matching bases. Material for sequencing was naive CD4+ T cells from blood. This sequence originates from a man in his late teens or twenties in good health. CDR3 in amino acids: CASSPEPGVHEQFF. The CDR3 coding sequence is TGTGCCAGCAGCCCGGAGCCGGGGGTGCATGAGCAGTTCTTC.